Following are 29 T cell receptor beta chains from one sample sequenced in a study of blood T cell repertoires in COVID-19. The table came from immunoSEQ multiplex PCR; TCRdb's copy has only in-frame clones and leaves some out. The sample carries approximately 150,000 clones, around 84% recorded once. Sequenced material: peripheral blood. The receptors shown here come from a man in his forties or fifties with acute or convalescent COVID-19.

J is TRBJ2-1 and V is TRBV9; D is uncertain. V was cut by 7 bases and J by 0 bases, with 11 bases left in between. This CDR3 spans 14 amino acids. Germline lookup yields CDR1 SGDLS and CDR2 YYNGEE. DNA for the CDR3: TGTGCCAGCGGGCATACCAGCTCCTACAATGAGCAGTTCTTC. It is translated as CASGHTSSYNEQFF.

The chain recombines TRBV2 with TRBJ1-2, with 8 bases fitting TRBD1. V was pared by 10 bases and J by 2 bases, with 9 bases of the junction left unmatched. CDR3 length: 14 residues. Germline lookup yields CDR1 SNHLY and CDR2 FYNNEI. Here the CDR3 DNA reads TGTGCCACCACAGGACAGGGAGGCAACTATGGCTACACCTTC. Its protein product is CATTGQGGNYGYTF. The full variable domain, in which reference TRBV2 and TRBJ1-2 provide the parts outside the CDR3, is EPEVTQTPSHQVTQMGQEVILRCVPISNHLYFYWYRQILGQKVEFLVSFYNNEISEKSEIFDDQFSVERPDGSNFTLKIRSTKLEDSAMYFCATTGQGGNYGYTFGSGTRLTVV.

This clone was counted a single time. The V call is TRBV10-3, the J call TRBJ1-2; 8 bases map to TRBD1. V shed 2 bases, J shed 3 bases, and the junction held 8 bases outside the gene matches. The CDR3 length is 16 residues. CDR1 ENHRY and CDR2 SYGVKD come from the germline V gene. DNA of the CDR3: TGTGCCATCAGTGAGATGGACAGGGACAGAGACTATGGCTACACCTTC. Translation: CAISEMDRDRDYGYTF.

This clone was found a few times. The CDR3, as DNA: TGTGCCAGCAGCGTACGGGGGGCAGGATTAGAGACCCAGTACTTC. This translates into CASSVRGAGLETQYF. The chain combines TRBV9 with TRBJ2-5, with D maybe TRBD2 (7 bases). This CDR3 is 15 amino acids long. Germline V gene lookup returns CDR1 SGDLS and CDR2 YYNGEE. The V end lost 1 base, the J end lost 4 bases, and 14 bases lay between the germline ends.

The chain couples TRBV9 to TRBJ1-1; a possible D gene is TRBD1 (6 bases). This CDR3 contains 14 residues. Trimming removed 1 base at V and 2 bases at J, with 9 bases between. CDR1 SGDLS and CDR2 YYNGEE come from the germline V gene. DNA for the CDR3: TGTGCCAGCAGCGTAATGGGGGCAAACACTGAAGCTTTCTTT. Translating gives CASSVMGANTEAFF.

The chain couples TRBV19 to TRBJ2-7; D is perhaps TRBD1 (5 bases). Between the trimmed V and J ends, which lost 4 bases and 5 bases, there was a span of 9 bases. The CDR3 covers 12 residues. CDR1 LNHDA and CDR2 SQIVND come from the germline V gene (reference sequence). The CDR3 nucleotides read TGTGCCAGTAGTACGTACAGGAACGAGCAGTACTTC. As protein: CASSTYRNEQYF.

V gene TRBV11-2 combines with J gene TRBJ2-7, with D possibly matching TRBD2 (6 bases). The ends were cut back, 1 base at V and 5 bases at J, with 9 bases in the middle. CDR1 and CDR2 (germline): SGHAT, FQNNGV. The length of the CDR3 is 13 residues. The CDR3 bases are TGTGCCAGCAGCTTAGGGGCGGGGAACGAGCAGTACTTC. Translating it yields CASSLGAGNEQYF. The full variable domain, its missing parts supplied by reference TRBV11-2 and TRBJ2-7, is EAGVAQSPRYKIIEKRQSVAFWCNPISGHATLYWYQQILGQGPKLLIQFQNNGVVDDSQLPKDRFSAERLKGVDSTLKIQPAKLEDSAVYLCASSLGAGNEQYFGPGTRLTVT.

This chain joins TRBV5-6 and TRBJ1-4; D not resolved. The CDR3 totals 16 residues. CDR1 SGHDT and CDR2 YYEEEE come from the germline V gene. V shed 1 base and J shed 0 bases, with 10 bases lying between them. CDR3 protein: CASSLTGAATNEKLFF. The CDR3 coding sequence is TGTGCCAGCAGCTTGACGGGAGCTGCAACTAATGAAAAACTGTTTTTT.

A few counts support this clone. CDR3 residues: CAWTPDSNSGNTIYF. The DNA for the CDR3 is TGTGCCTGGACTCCAGACAGTAACTCTGGAAACACCATATATTTT. The chain is built from TRBV30 and TRBJ1-3; D may be TRBD1 (5 bases). Per germline, CDR1 GTSNPN and CDR2 SVGIG (reference sequence). This CDR3 has 15 residues. The V gene lost 4 bases and the J gene lost 0 bases, with 13 bases spanning the gap.

CDR3 coding DNA: TGTGCCAGCAGACGCGGGACAGGCGGCGATAGTGGCTACACCTTC. This encodes CASRRGTGGDSGYTF. The V and J genes are TRBV6-5 and TRBJ1-2; 8 bases are a match to TRBD1. The CDR3 contains 15 residues. Germline CDR1 and CDR2: MNHEY and SVGAGI. Trimming at V came to 6 bases and at J to 7 bases, leaving 13 bases not matched to a gene.

J is TRBJ2-7 and V is TRBV6-1, with D uncertain. The CDR3 length is 11 residues. Germline CDR1 MNHNS, CDR2 SASEGT. V was shortened by 3 bases and J by 2 bases, with 2 bases between the two germline ends. CDR3 coding DNA: TGTGCCAGCAGTGACGCCTACGAGCAGTACTTC. It yields the protein CASSDAYEQYF.

The V and J genes are TRBV19 and TRBJ1-5; the match to TRBD1 covers 9 bases. The length of the CDR3 is 15 residues. V trimming: 9 bases; J trimming: 6 bases; junction bases outside the gene matches: 12. Germline CDR1 is LNHDA and CDR2 is SQIVND (reference sequence). CDR3 residues: CASNQVTDRGQPQHF. The CDR3, as DNA: TGTGCCAGCAATCAAGTAACGGACAGGGGTCAGCCCCAGCATTTT. The whole variable domain, remainder taken from reference TRBV19 and TRBJ1-5, is DGGITQSPKYLFRKEGQNVTLSCEQNLNHDAMYWYRQDPGQGLRLIYYSQIVNDFQKGDIAEGYSVSREKKESFPLTVTSAQKNPTAFYLCASNQVTDRGQPQHFGDGTRLSIL.

This clone has only one observation. V and J are TRBV19 and TRBJ1-5, with 7 bases lining up with TRBD1. With V trimmed by 5 bases and J by 5 bases, 6 bases remained unmatched. The CDR3 runs to 14 residues. Germline-derived CDR1 and CDR2 are LNHDA and SQIVND (reference sequence). CDR3 loop: CASSVGTDYQPQHF. In nucleotides, the CDR3 is TGTGCCAGTAGTGTCGGGACAGATTATCAGCCCCAGCATTTT.

V is TRBV10-3 and J is TRBJ2-7; D remains ambiguous. CDR3 length: 13 residues. V was clipped by 3 bases and J by 2 bases, with 8 bases between them. CDR1 is ENHRY and CDR2 is SYGVKD in the germline V gene. The CDR3 protein is CAISDGVPYEQYF. The CDR3 coding sequence is TGTGCCATCAGTGACGGTGTACCCTACGAGCAGTACTTC.

The sample holds a few counts of this clone. The CDR3 protein is CASSLDTDGELFF. DNA for the CDR3: TGCGCCAGCAGCCTTGACACCGACGGGGAGCTGTTTTTT. The chain couples TRBV4-3 to TRBJ2-2; D not certain. Germline CDR1 and CDR2: LGHNA and YSLEER. V lost 4 bases and J lost 7, with 10 bases in between. The CDR3 spans 13 residues.

In its sample, this clone was seen once. The chain recombines TRBV5-4 with TRBJ2-1, with 7 bases identical to TRBD2. The germline V gene encodes CDR1 SGHNT and CDR2 YYREEE (reference sequence). V shed 0 bases, J shed 2 bases, and the junction held 5 bases outside the gene matches. The CDR3 runs to 16 residues. CDR3 sequence reads: CASSLGGGGTYNEQFF. CDR3 bases: TGTGCCAGCAGCTTGGGGGGCGGGGGAACCTACAATGAGCAGTTCTTC.

The V call is TRBV5-6, the J call TRBJ1-2; D remains ambiguous. This CDR3 region has 14 residues. Trimming removed 4 bases at V and 3 bases at J, with 13 bases between. From germline, CDR1 is SGHDT and CDR2 YYEEEE. The CDR3 DNA sequence: TGTGCCAGCAGCCTACAAAGACAAGACTATGGCTACACCTTC. Translation: CASSLQRQDYGYTF.

The chain uses TRBV18 and TRBJ1-5, with D tentatively TRBD1 (5 bases). CDR1 KGHSH and CDR2 LQKENI come from the germline V gene. The CDR3 has 13 residues. Trimming shortened V by 4 bases and J by 6 bases, and 10 bases separated the two germline ends. CDR3 residues: CASSRGGGQPQHF. The CDR3 DNA reads TGTGCCAGCTCACGCGGGGGAGGTCAGCCCCAGCATTTT. The full variable domain, with the rest looked up from reference TRBV18 and TRBJ1-5, is NAGVMQNPRHLVRRRGQEARLRCSPMKGHSHVYWYRQLPEEGLKFMVYLQKENIIDESGMPKERFSAEFPKEGPSILRIQQVVRGDSAAYFCASSRGGGQPQHFGDGTRLSIL.

This chain joins TRBV12-3 or TRBV12-4 and TRBJ2-3; no definite D call. Trimming removed 2 bases from V and 5 bases from J, with 2 bases in between. The CDR3 totals 11 residues. CDR3: CASSLQDTQYF. For the CDR3, the DNA is TGTGCCAGCAGTTTACAAGATACGCAGTATTTT.

The sample holds one count of this clone. The chain uses TRBV7-7 and TRBJ2-4; D not resolved. CDR3 length equals 15 residues. Germline lookup yields CDR1 SSHAT and CDR2 FNYEAQ (reference sequence). V was cut by 3 bases and J by 0 bases, with 9 bases left in between. The CDR3 region is CASSFSQLAKNIQYF. CDR3 in DNA: TGTGCCAGCAGCTTTTCACAGCTAGCCAAAAACATTCAGTACTTC. The full variable domain, with the rest looked up from reference TRBV7-7 and TRBJ2-4, is GAGVSQSPRYKVTKRGQDVTLRCDPISSHATLYWYQQALGQGPEFLTYFNYEAQPDKSGLPSDRFSAERPEGSISTLTIQRTEQRDSAMYRCASSFSQLAKNIQYFGAGTRLSVL.

The rearrangement uses TRBV30 and TRBJ1-6; weak D call: TRBD1 (5 bases). V lost 6 bases and J lost 0, with 18 bases in between. This CDR3 region has 17 residues. Germline assignment: CDR1 GTSNPN and CDR2 SVGIG (reference sequence). The CDR3 DNA reads as TGTGCCTGCTCGGGGAGGGGCTTTAGCTCCTATAATTCACCCCTCCACTTT. Translated, it gives CACSGRGFSSYNSPLHF. The full variable domain, with the rest looked up from reference TRBV30 and TRBJ1-6, is SQTIHQWPATLVQPVGSPLSLECTVEGTSNPNLYWYRQAAGRGLQLLFYSVGIGQISSEVPQNLSASRPQDRQFILSSKKLLLSDSGFYLCACSGRGFSSYNSPLHFGNGTRLTVT.

The rearrangement links TRBV19 to TRBJ2-5; D is possibly TRBD2 (6 bases). CDR3 length: 15 amino acids. CDR1 is LNHDA, CDR2 SQIVND, per germline (reference sequence). Trimming removed 8 bases at V and 2 bases at J, with 18 bases between. CDR3 nucleotide sequence: TGTGCCAGTGGAGGGAGCGGGTTGTCTCAAGAGACCCAGTACTTC. It translates to CASGGSGLSQETQYF.

The rearrangement joins TRBV12-3 or TRBV12-4 to TRBJ2-7, with 7 bases aligning to TRBD1. There are 13 residues in the CDR3. J was trimmed by 3 bases and V by 4 bases; bases with no gene match: 3. CDR3 region: CASSSYRGYEQYF. The CDR3, as DNA: TGTGCCAGCAGTTCCTACAGGGGCTACGAGCAGTACTTC.

The chain combines TRBV6-5 with TRBJ2-1; 7 bases line up with TRBD2. This CDR3 comprises 11 residues. The V gene's germline CDR1 is MNHEY and CDR2 SVGAGI. V gave up 8 bases and J gave up 5 bases; unmatched junction bases: 0. The CDR3 DNA follows: TGTGCCAGCGCGGGGGACAATGAGCAGTTCTTC. Encoded protein: CASAGDNEQFF.

The gene calls are TRBV29-1 and TRBJ1-2, with 9 bases aligning to TRBD1. V shed 7 bases, J shed 1 base, and the junction held 7 bases outside the gene matches. Germline CDR1 reads SQVTM; CDR2 reads ANQGSEA. The CDR3 sequence is 14 residues long. The chain's CDR3 is CSAWDRAVNYGYTF. CDR3 nucleotides: TGCAGCGCCTGGGACAGGGCGGTTAACTATGGCTACACCTTC.

This sequence joins TRBV6-5 and TRBJ2-1, with unresolved D. The germline V and J ends were trimmed by 6 bases and 4 bases, with 7 bases remaining between them. Germline CDR1 MNHEY, CDR2 SVGAGI. The CDR3 consists of 12 residues. The CDR3 sequence: CASSTEYNEQFF. DNA for the CDR3: TGTGCCAGCAGCACAGAGTACAATGAGCAGTTCTTC.

V usage is TRBV5-1 and J usage is TRBJ1-2; 8 bases line up with TRBD1. V shed 0 bases and J 2 bases; nucleotides not matched to a gene: 3. The CDR3 is 15 amino acids. Germline lookup yields CDR1 SGHRS and CDR2 YFSETQ. CDR3 DNA sequence: TGCGCCAGCAGCTTGGAACAGGGGGGAAACTATGGCTACACCTTC. It is translated as CASSLEQGGNYGYTF.

Written as DNA, the CDR3 is TGTGCCAGCCAGACTAGCGGGGGGATCGGGGAGCTGTTTTTT. This gives the protein CASQTSGGIGELFF. The chain carries TRBV6-5 and TRBJ2-2; 13 bases line up with TRBD2. J was trimmed by 7 bases and V by 8 bases; bases with no gene match: 4. The CDR3 length is 14 residues. In germline, CDR1 is MNHEY, CDR2 SVGAGI.

The chain couples TRBV7-9 to TRBJ2-1; maybe TRBD2 (6 bases). Trimming took 6 bases from V and 5 from J, leaving 14 bases between them. The CDR3 is 14 amino acids. CDR1 SEHNR and CDR2 FQNEAQ come from the germline V gene (reference sequence). This CDR3 reads CASRVAERNNEQFF. The CDR3 region has the DNA TGTGCCAGCAGGGTAGCGGAAAGAAACAATGAGCAGTTCTTC.